This T cell receptor beta chain originates from a study of T cells in Graves' hyperthyroidism and ophthalmopathy. Study-wide results and limits: Using 13 V-J features, a model discriminated ophthalmopathy from stable hyperthyroidism.

Template material for amplifying TCR beta CDR3 regions consisted of RNA transcripts. With the HTBI primer set, the TCR CDR3 went through a first round of RT-PCR. TCRdb re-called the multiplex PCR reads with MiXCR, one entry per CDR3 protein. The sample gives about 420,000 distinct CDR3 sequences, roughly 13% of which show up once; around 5.3% is in the top ten. An absence of ophthalmopathy progression within 18 months meant stable Graves' hyperthyroidism. Investigators excluded patients with uncontrolled infection, other autoimmune disease, pregnancy or lactation. Cells are PBMCs isolated from over 7.5 ml of fresh blood. This clonotype was picked up many times. Its antigen is undetermined. Trimming removed 6 bases from V and 3 bases from J; junction bases left unmatched: 9. Germline assignment: CDR1 MNHEY and CDR2 SMNVEV (reference sequence). The CDR3 length is 16 residues.

V gene TRBV27 combines with J gene TRBJ2-1; TRBD2 agrees at 9 bases. Input material: blood. This receptor was obtained from a woman between 18 and 29 years old with Graves' hyperthyroidism. The CDR3: CASRGSAAGGYNEQFF. The CDR3 coding sequence is TGTGCCAGCAGGGGCTCGGCAGCGGGGGGCTACAATGAGCAGTTCTTC.